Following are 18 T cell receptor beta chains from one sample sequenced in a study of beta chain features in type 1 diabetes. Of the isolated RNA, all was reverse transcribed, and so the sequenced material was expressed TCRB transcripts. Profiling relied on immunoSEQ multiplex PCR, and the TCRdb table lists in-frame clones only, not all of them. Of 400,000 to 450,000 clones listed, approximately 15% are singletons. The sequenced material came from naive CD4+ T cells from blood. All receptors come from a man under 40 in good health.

The CDR3 sequence is CASSTSLGEAFF. In DNA form, the CDR3 reads TGTGCCAGCAGCACCTCACTGGGTGAAGCTTTCTTT. The chain uses TRBV7-9 and TRBJ1-1, with D uncertain. The germline CDR1 and CDR2 sequences are SEHNR and FQNEAQ (reference sequence). CDR3 length equals 12 residues. V was clipped by 5 bases and J by 7 bases, with 11 bases between them.

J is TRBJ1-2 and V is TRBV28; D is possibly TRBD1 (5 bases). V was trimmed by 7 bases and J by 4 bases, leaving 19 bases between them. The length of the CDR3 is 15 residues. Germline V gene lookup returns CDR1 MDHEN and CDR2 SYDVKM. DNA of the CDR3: TGTGCCAGCAAGACGGGGCCTGCTGCCGTCTATGGCTACACCTTC. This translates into CASKTGPAAVYGYTF.

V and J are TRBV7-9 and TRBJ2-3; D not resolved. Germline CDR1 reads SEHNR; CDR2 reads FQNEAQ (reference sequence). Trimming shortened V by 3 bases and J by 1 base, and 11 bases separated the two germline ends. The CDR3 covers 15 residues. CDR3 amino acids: CASSFFRQGTDTQYF. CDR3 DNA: TGTGCCAGCAGCTTTTTCCGGCAGGGCACAGATACGCAGTATTTT.

The CDR3 reads CASSSLYRGGYTF. DNA of the CDR3: TGTGCCAGCAGCTCGCTATACAGGGGAGGCTACACCTTC. The chain links TRBV13 to TRBJ1-2, with TRBD1 identical over 7 bases. This CDR3 region has 13 residues. Germline V gene sequence: CDR1 PRHDT, CDR2 FYEKMQ (reference sequence). V shed 4 bases and J 8 bases; nucleotides not matched to a gene: 7.

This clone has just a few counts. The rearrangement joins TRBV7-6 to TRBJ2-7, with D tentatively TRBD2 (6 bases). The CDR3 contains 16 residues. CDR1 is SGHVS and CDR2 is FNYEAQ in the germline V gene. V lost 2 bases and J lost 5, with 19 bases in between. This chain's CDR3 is CASSLTLCLGGNEQYV. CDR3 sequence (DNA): TGTGCCAGCAGCTTAACTCTTTGTCTTGGCGGGAACGAGCAGTACGTC.

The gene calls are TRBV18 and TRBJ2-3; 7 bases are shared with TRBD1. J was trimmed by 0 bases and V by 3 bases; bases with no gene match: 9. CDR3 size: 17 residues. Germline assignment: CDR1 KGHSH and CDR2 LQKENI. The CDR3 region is CASSPYGQASSTDTQYF. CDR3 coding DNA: TGTGCCAGCTCACCCTACGGACAGGCGTCTAGCACAGATACGCAGTATTTT.

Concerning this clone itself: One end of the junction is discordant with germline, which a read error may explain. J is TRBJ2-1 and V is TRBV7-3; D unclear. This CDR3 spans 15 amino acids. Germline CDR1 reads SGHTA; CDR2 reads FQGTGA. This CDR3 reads CASSLTPISHNEQFF. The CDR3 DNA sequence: TGTGCCAGCAGCTTAACTCCAATCTCCCACAATGAGCAGTTCTTC. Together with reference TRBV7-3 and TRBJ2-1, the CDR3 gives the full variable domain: GAGVSQTPSNKVTEKGKYVELRCDPISGHTALYWYRQSLGQGPEFLIYFQGTGAADDSGLPNDRFFAVRPEGSVSTLKIQRTERGDSAVYLCASSLTPISHNEQFFGPGTRLTVL.

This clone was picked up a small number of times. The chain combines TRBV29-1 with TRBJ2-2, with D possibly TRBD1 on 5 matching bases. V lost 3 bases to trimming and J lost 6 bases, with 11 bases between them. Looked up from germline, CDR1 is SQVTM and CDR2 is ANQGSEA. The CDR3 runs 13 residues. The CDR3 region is CSVEKGVPGELFF. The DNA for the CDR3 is TGCAGCGTTGAGAAAGGGGTCCCCGGGGAGCTGTTTTTT.

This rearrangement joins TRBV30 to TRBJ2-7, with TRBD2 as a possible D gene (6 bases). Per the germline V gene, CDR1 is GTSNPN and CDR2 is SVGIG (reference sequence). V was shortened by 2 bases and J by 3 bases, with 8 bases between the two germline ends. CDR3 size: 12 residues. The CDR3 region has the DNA TGTGCCTGGAGTTACGGGAGCTACGAGCAGTACGTC. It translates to CAWSYGSYEQYV.

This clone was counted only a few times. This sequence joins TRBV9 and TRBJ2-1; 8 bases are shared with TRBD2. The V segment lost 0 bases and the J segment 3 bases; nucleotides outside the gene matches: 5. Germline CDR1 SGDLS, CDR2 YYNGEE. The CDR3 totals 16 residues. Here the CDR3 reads CASSVAGSGVYNEQFF. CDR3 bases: TGTGCCAGCAGCGTAGCGGGTAGCGGGGTCTACAATGAGCAGTTCTTC.

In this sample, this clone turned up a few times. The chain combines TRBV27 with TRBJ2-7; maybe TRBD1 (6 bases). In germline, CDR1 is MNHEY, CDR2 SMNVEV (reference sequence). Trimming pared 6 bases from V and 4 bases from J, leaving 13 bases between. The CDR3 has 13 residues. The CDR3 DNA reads TGTGCCAGCAGCCAGGGGTTAGCATACGAGCAGTACTTC. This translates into CASSQGLAYEQYF.

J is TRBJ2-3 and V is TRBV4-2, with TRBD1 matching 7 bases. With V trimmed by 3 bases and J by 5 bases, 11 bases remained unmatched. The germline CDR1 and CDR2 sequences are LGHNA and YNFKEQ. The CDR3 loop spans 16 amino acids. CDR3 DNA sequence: TGTGCCAGCAGCCACTCCTCGACAGGGTTGGTAGATACGCAGTATTTT. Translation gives CASSHSSTGLVDTQYF.

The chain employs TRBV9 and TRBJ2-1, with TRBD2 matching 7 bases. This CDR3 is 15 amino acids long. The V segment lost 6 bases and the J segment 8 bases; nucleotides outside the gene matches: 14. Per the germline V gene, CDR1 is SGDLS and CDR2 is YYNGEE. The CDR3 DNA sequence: TGTGCCAGCAACGCACTCTCGGGACTACGAGATGAGCAGTTCTTC. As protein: CASNALSGLRDEQFF.

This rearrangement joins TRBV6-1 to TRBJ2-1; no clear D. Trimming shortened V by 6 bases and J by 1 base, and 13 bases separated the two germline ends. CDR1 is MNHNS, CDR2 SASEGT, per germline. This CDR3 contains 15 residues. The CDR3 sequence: CASRVLKRSYNEQFF. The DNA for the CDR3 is TGTGCCAGCAGGGTCCTAAAGAGGTCCTACAATGAGCAGTTCTTC.

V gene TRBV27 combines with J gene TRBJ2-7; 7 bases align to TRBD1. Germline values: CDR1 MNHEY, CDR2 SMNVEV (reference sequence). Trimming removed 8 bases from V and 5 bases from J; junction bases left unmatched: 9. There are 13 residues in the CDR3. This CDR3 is CASGPVTGNEQYV. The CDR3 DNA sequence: TGTGCCAGCGGACCCGTGACAGGGAACGAGCAGTACGTC.

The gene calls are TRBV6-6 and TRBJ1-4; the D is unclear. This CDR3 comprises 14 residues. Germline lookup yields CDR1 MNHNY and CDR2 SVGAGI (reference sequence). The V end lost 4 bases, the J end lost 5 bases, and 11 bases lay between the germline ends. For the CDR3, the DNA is TGTGCCAGCAGTTTCGGGCAGCCGAATGAAAAACTGTTTTTT. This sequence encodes CASSFGQPNEKLFF.

The CDR3 here is CASSLLGGEAFF. The CDR3 nucleotides are TGTGCCAGTAGCCTCTTGGGGGGTGAAGCTTTCTTT. The V gene is TRBV19, the J gene TRBJ1-1; D possibly corresponds to TRBD1 (5 bases). Looked up from germline, CDR1 is LNHDA and CDR2 is SQIVND (reference sequence). V lost 6 bases to trimming and J lost 7 bases, with 12 bases between them. The CDR3 length is 12 residues.

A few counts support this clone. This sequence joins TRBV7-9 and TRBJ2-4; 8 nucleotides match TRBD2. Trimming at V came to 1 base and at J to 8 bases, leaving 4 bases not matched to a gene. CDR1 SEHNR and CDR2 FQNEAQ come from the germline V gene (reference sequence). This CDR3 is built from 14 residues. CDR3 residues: CASSLDREGDIQYF. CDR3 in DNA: TGTGCCAGCAGCTTAGACCGGGAGGGGGACATTCAGTACTTC. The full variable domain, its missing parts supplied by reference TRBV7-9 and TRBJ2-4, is DTGVSQNPRHKITKRGQNVTFRCDPISEHNRLYWYRQTLGQGPEFLTYFQNEAQLEKSRLLSDRFSAERPKGSFSTLEIQRTEQGDSAMYLCASSLDREGDIQYFGAGTRLSVL.